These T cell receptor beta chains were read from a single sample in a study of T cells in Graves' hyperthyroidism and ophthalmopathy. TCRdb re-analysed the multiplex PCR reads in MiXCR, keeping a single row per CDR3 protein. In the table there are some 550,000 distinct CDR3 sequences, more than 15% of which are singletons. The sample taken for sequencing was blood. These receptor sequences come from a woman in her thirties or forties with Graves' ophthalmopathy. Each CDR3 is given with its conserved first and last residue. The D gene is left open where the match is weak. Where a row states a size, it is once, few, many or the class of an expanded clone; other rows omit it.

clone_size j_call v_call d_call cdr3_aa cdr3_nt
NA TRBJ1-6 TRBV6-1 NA CASSPHGNSPLHF TGTGCCAGCAGTCCCCATGGGAATTCACCCCTCCACTTT
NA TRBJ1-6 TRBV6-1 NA CASSVVGHLNSPLHF TGTGCCAGCAGTGTAGTGGGACATCTTAATTCACCCCTCCACTTT
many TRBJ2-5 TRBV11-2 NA CASSLTGNQETQYF TGTGCCAGCAGCTTAACAGGGAACCAAGAGACCCAGTACTTC
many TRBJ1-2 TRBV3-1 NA CASSQGRAGARSGYTF TGTGCCAGCAGCCAGGGTAGGGCAGGAGCCAGGTCTGGCTACACCTTC
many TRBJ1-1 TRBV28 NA CASREAGRLNTEAFF TGTGCCAGCAGGGAAGCCGGGAGGCTGAACACTGAAGCTTTCTTT
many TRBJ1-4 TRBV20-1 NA CSAGTAGINEKLFF TGCAGTGCTGGGACGGCAGGGATTAATGAAAAACTGTTTTTT
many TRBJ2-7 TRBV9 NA CASSLYSAGANEQYF TGTGCCAGCAGCTTATATAGCGCAGGAGCTAACGAGCAGTACTTC
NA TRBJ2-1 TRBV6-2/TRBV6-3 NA CASSYGTPYNEQFF TGTGCCAGCAGTTACGGGACGCCATACAATGAGCAGTTCTTC
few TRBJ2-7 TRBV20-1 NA CSARGGGGQNEQYF TGCAGTGCTAGAGGGGGAGGCGGCCAAAACGAGCAGTACTTC
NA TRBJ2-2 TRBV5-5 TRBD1 CASSLIGTGTGELFF TGTGCCAGCAGCTTGATTGGGACAGGGACCGGGGAGCTGTTTTTT
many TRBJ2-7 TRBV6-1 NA CATRAGNSYEQYF TGTGCGACGCGGGCAGGCAACTCCTACGAGCAGTACTTC
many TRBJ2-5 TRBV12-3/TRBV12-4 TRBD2 CASSGERGASQETQYF TGTGCCAGCAGTGGGGAGCGGGGGGCTTCCCAAGAGACCCAGTACTTC
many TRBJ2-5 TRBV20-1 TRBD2 CSAGTSGGRQETQYF TGCAGTGCTGGGACTAGCGGGGGCCGCCAAGAGACCCAGTACTTC
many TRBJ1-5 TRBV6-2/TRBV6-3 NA CASKTRSNQPQHF TGTGCCAGTAAGACACGAAGCAATCAGCCCCAGCATTTT
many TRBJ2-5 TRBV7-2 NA CASSSNRETQYF TGTGCCAGCAGCTCTAACCGAGAGACCCAGTACTTC
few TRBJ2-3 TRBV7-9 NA CASSLVGGLGGRGDTQYF TGTGCCAGCAGCTTAGTCGGTGGTTTGGGGGGCCGGGGAGATACGCAGTATTTT
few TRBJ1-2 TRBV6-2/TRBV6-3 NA CASSSWTEDGYTF TGTGCCAGCAGTTCCTGGACAGAAGATGGCTACACCTTC
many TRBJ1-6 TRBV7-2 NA CASSLQGNNSPLHF TGTGCCAGCAGCCTACAGGGAAATAATTCACCCCTCCACTTT
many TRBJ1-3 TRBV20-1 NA CSAYPTGVSGNTIYF TGCAGTGCTTATCCCACAGGAGTATCTGGAAACACCATATATTTT
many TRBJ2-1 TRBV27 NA CASSPRFSPYNEQFF TGTGCCAGCAGTCCACGTTTCTCCCCCTACAATGAGCAGTTCTTC
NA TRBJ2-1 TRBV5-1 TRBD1 CASTKGQGNEQFF TGCGCCAGCACGAAGGGACAGGGCAATGAGCAGTTCTTC
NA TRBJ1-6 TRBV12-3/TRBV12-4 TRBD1 CASSDRVSPLHF TGTGCCAGCAGTGACAGGGTATCACCCCTCCACTTT
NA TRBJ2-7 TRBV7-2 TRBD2 CASSSQRGGQYEQYF TGTGCCAGCAGCTCCCAGCGGGGGGGCCAGTACGAGCAGTACTTC
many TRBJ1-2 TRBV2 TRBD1 CASSPNRGTNYGYTF TGTGCCAGCAGCCCCAACAGGGGAACTAACTATGGCTACACCTTC
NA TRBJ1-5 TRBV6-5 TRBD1 CASSYLGGGLRGPSSNQPQHF TGTGCCAGCAGTTACCTCGGGGGCGGACTCAGGGGGCCGTCGAGCAATCAGCCCCAGCATTTT
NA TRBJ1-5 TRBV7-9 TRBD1 CASSLAGQGVSNQPQHF TGTGCCAGCAGCTTAGCGGGACAGGGGGTGAGCAATCAGCCCCAGCATTTT
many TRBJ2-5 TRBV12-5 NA CASGLVLKEFRRHREGSQETQYF TGTGCTAGTGGTTTGGTACTTAAGGAATTTCGTCGTCATCGAGAGGGGTCCCAAGAGACCCAGTACTTC